The 21 T cell receptor beta chains below all came from one sample that was sequenced in a study of blood T cell repertoires in COVID-19 (dated by TCRdb to the early 2020s). Receptor amplification or capture employed the immunoSEQ multiplex PCR assay. TCRdb obtained this table from immuneACCESS and retained in-frame rearrangements with V and J assigned. These tables miss some clones; where compared with another copy, unresolved V genes account for less than half of the shortfall, and the remainder is unexplained. The sample table lists roughly 260,000 clones, approximately 80% of them with a count of one. Under 4.5% of the sample is held by the ten biggest clonotypes. Material for sequencing was peripheral blood. Source of these receptors: a woman in her thirties or forties with active or convalescent COVID-19.

CDR3 coding DNA: TGTGCCAGCAGCGTAGCTTTTGGGGGACAGGGTACAGATACGCAGTATTTT. It translates to CASSVAFGGQGTDTQYF. J is TRBJ2-3 and V is TRBV9; 9 nucleotides match TRBD1. Trimming at V came to 0 bases and at J to 3 bases, leaving 8 bases not matched to a gene. The V gene's germline CDR1 is SGDLS and CDR2 YYNGEE. The CDR3 runs 17 residues.

This chain links TRBV27 with TRBJ2-1; a possible D gene is TRBD2 (5 bases). Looked up from germline, CDR1 is MNHEY and CDR2 is SMNVEV (reference sequence). The CDR3 contains 14 residues. Deletions cut 0 bases from V and 8 bases from J, with 11 bases between. In DNA, the CDR3 is TGTGCCAGCAGTTTATCCCCCGGGGTCGATGAGCAGTTCTTC. It yields the protein CASSLSPGVDEQFF.

The V and J genes are TRBV24-1 and TRBJ1-2; D is perhaps TRBD1 (5 bases). Germline CDR1 reads KGHDR; CDR2 reads SFDVKD. Trimming removed 4 bases at V and 3 bases at J, with 14 bases between. The CDR3 covers 15 residues. The CDR3 loop reads CATSDPADSHYGYTF. CDR3 bases: TGTGCCACCAGTGACCCGGCAGACAGCCACTATGGCTACACCTTC.

The chain recombines TRBV7-2 with TRBJ1-2; 8 bases match TRBD1. The ends lost 0 bases at V and 7 bases at J; junction bases unmatched: 1. CDR3 length equals 13 residues. The germline CDR1 and CDR2 sequences are SGHTA and FQGNSA. The CDR3 here is CASSLARGPGYTF. The CDR3 DNA sequence: TGTGCCAGCAGCTTAGCCAGGGGGCCTGGCTACACCTTC.

This chain uses TRBV6-4 with TRBJ1-6; the D gene is possibly TRBD1 (6 bases). Germline V gene lookup returns CDR1 MRHNA and CDR2 SNTAGT. This CDR3 is 15 amino acids long. Trimming cost V 5 bases and J 5 bases, with 13 bases left between them. DNA of the CDR3: TGTGCCAGCAGTCCAACAGGGAGTAATAATTCACCCCTCCACTTT. Encoded protein: CASSPTGSNNSPLHF.

This clone was observed a handful of times. The CDR3 bases are TGTGCCAGCAGTGCAACAGGGCCTACTAATGAAAAACTGTTTTTT. It is translated as CASSATGPTNEKLFF. The chain combines TRBV6-6 with TRBJ1-4, with a tentative D call TRBD1 (6 bases). This CDR3 contains 15 residues. CDR1 and CDR2 from the germline V gene are MNHNY and SVGAGI (reference sequence). V was clipped by 5 bases and J by 2 bases, with 12 bases between them.

The rearrangement links TRBV5-6 to TRBJ2-7; D perhaps matches TRBD1 (5 bases). The V end lost 1 base, the J end lost 3 bases, and 8 bases lay between the germline ends. Germline CDR1 SGHDT, CDR2 YYEEEE. The CDR3 runs to 13 residues. For the CDR3, the DNA is TGTGCCAGCAGCTTGTTCACAGGCTACGAGCAGTACTTC. It translates to CASSLFTGYEQYF.

This clone was observed a handful of times. The chain recombines TRBV5-4 with TRBJ1-2; D might be TRBD1 (5 bases). The CDR3 consists of 13 residues. V was trimmed by 3 bases and J by 12 bases, leaving 18 bases between them. Per the germline V gene, CDR1 is SGHNT and CDR2 is YYREEE (reference sequence). This CDR3 is CASSSPGLIADTF. The CDR3 DNA reads as TGTGCCAGCAGCTCTCCGGGACTCATCGCGGACACCTTC.

This clone was found once. The rearrangement links TRBV19 to TRBJ2-3; maybe TRBD1 (7 bases). The germline CDR1 and CDR2 sequences are LNHDA and SQIVND (reference sequence). The CDR3 runs 15 residues. With 6 bases removed from V and 6 bases from J, the gap between germline ends came to 19 bases. The CDR3 DNA follows: TGTGCCAGTAGCCAGGGGGGTCCCCCTGAGGATACGCAGTATTTT. Amino acids: CASSQGGPPEDTQYF.

The chain uses TRBV7-6 and TRBJ1-2; D unclear. Germline assignment: CDR1 SGHVS and CDR2 FNYEAQ. The V end was cut by 5 bases, the J end by 3 bases, with 10 bases between. The CDR3 covers 13 residues. CDR3 sequence (DNA): TGTGCCAGCAGCCGATTCACAGACTATGGCTACACCTTC. This gives the protein CASSRFTDYGYTF.

The chain joins TRBV5-1 to TRBJ1-1; D is possibly TRBD1 (5 bases). The CDR3 spans 13 residues. The V end lost 4 bases, the J end lost 2 bases, and 9 bases lay between the germline ends. The germline V gene encodes CDR1 SGHRS and CDR2 YFSETQ. This CDR3 is CASSRQINTEAFF. The CDR3 coding sequence is TGCGCCAGCAGCCGACAGATTAACACTGAAGCTTTCTTT.

The chain employs TRBV7-2 and TRBJ2-1, with 8 bases aligning to TRBD1. V dropped 7 bases and J dropped 11; count of bases not matched to a gene: 13. The CDR3 spans 14 residues. The germline V gene has CDR1 SGHTA and CDR2 FQGNSA. The CDR3 DNA reads as TGTGCCAGCACCGTCCCCGGGACAGGTCTTAAGCAGTTCTTC. As protein: CASTVPGTGLKQFF.

The chain uses TRBV30 and TRBJ1-5; weak D call: TRBD1 (5 bases). Trimming removed 1 base from V and 9 bases from J, with 10 bases in between. The CDR3 contains 12 residues. The V gene's germline CDR1 is GTSNPN and CDR2 SVGIG (reference sequence). The CDR3 DNA is TGTGCCTGGAGTGCTGCCCAGGGGCCCCAGCATTTT. Protein product: CAWSAAQGPQHF.

The chain uses TRBV5-1 and TRBJ2-5, with a possible D match to TRBD2 (6 bases). Looked up from germline, CDR1 is SGHRS and CDR2 is YFSETQ. This CDR3 contains 14 residues. The germline V and J ends were trimmed by 6 bases and 5 bases, with 17 bases remaining between them. The DNA of the CDR3 is TGCGCCAGCAAGCCCCAGGAGGGAGTGGAGACCCAGTACTTC. It encodes CASKPQEGVETQYF.

The gene calls are TRBV28 and TRBJ1-1; 7 bases agree with TRBD1. The V gene's germline CDR1 is MDHEN and CDR2 SYDVKM. With V trimmed by 5 bases and J by 1 base, 7 bases remained unmatched. There are 15 residues in the CDR3. For the CDR3, the DNA is TGTGCCAGCAGTAGCTGGACAGGACAGAACACTGAAGCTTTCTTT. Translated: CASSSWTGQNTEAFF.

This sequence joins TRBV6-1 and TRBJ2-7, with D possibly being TRBD1 (5 bases). CDR1 and CDR2 (germline): MNHNS, SASEGT. The CDR3 spans 15 residues. V shed 1 base and J shed 3 bases, with 13 bases lying between them. CDR3: CASSEGTGSNYEQYF. Here the CDR3 DNA reads TGTGCCAGCAGTGAAGGTACAGGAAGTAACTACGAGCAGTACTTC.

The chain couples TRBV23-1 to TRBJ2-5; D unresolved. TRBV23-1 is placed among ORFs of uncertain function. There are 12 residues in the CDR3. V lost 3 bases and J 5 bases, leaving 7 bases between the germline ends. The CDR3 region has the DNA TGCGCCAGCAGTCAGCCGAGGGAGACCCAGTACTTC. This encodes CASSQPRETQYF.

This clone has a single count. The genes are TRBV9 and TRBJ2-7; 7 bases are a match to TRBD2. The CDR3 is 14 residues long. Per the germline V gene, CDR1 is SGDLS and CDR2 is YYNGEE. V trimming: 4 bases; J trimming: 7 bases; junction bases outside the gene matches: 11. CDR3 sequence reads: CASSPWGGVSEQYF. CDR3 nucleotide sequence: TGTGCCAGCAGCCCCTGGGGGGGGGTTAGTGAGCAGTACTTC.

Of note for this clone: The sample carries other DNA sequences with the same CDR3. The V gene is TRBV7-9, the J gene TRBJ1-1, with D unresolved. Deletions cut 3 bases from V and 0 bases from J, with 5 bases between. The CDR3 sequence is 13 residues long. The germline V gene has CDR1 SEHNR and CDR2 FQNEAQ (reference sequence). The CDR3 spells CASSFGMNTEAFF. The CDR3 coding sequence is TGTGCCAGCAGCTTCGGTATGAACACTGAAGCTTTCTTT.

This chain links TRBV19 with TRBJ2-3; 7 bases agree with TRBD1. The CDR3 is made up of 14 amino acids. CDR1 and CDR2 (germline): LNHDA, SQIVND (reference sequence). V was clipped by 5 bases and J by 0 bases; unmatched bases: 2. Here the CDR3 reads CASSPDRSTDTQYF. CDR3 DNA: TGTGCCAGTAGTCCGGACAGGAGCACAGATACGCAGTATTTT.

The CDR3 here is CASSLGSRGESGYTF. The CDR3 region has the DNA TGTGCCAGCAGCTTGGGGTCCAGGGGCGAATCTGGCTACACCTTC. This sequence joins TRBV7-2 and TRBJ1-2, with D perhaps TRBD1 (6 bases). The V end lost 3 bases, the J end lost 7 bases, and 18 bases lay between the germline ends. Germline loops: CDR1 SGHTA, CDR2 FQGNSA. The CDR3 spans 15 residues.